Listed here are 7 T cell receptor beta chains from one sample, sequenced in a study of OX40 agonist ivuxolimab in advanced cancers. Measured with immunoSEQ multiplex PCR; TCRdb has only the in-frame clones, and not every one. Of 55,000 to 70,000 clones in the sample, about 83% were seen once. Sample: CD4+ or CD8+ T cells sorted from blood, taken in a trial of the OX40 agonist ivuxolimab. The receptors originated from an adult with an advanced solid tumor such as melanoma, head and neck, liver or kidney cancer.

This chain uses TRBV28 with TRBJ2-3; TRBD1 aligns across 7 bases. The CDR3 is made up of 17 amino acids. J lost 5 bases, V lost 2 bases, and 13 bases had no gene match. Germline lookup yields CDR1 MDHEN and CDR2 SYDVKM. CDR3 protein: CASSLAGAGTVGDTQYF. The CDR3 DNA is TGTGCCAGCAGTTTAGCAGGGGCCGGGACAGTGGGAGATACGCAGTATTTT.

The chain combines TRBV5-1 with TRBJ2-5; D possibly matches TRBD1 or TRBD2 (5 bases each). The CDR3 runs to 13 residues. Per germline, CDR1 SGHRS and CDR2 YFSETQ. V was clipped by 4 bases and J by 7 bases, with 14 bases between them. Here the CDR3 reads CASSQTGLGTQYF. Written as DNA, the CDR3 is TGCGCCAGCAGCCAGACGGGGCTGGGGACCCAGTACTTC.

V is TRBV3-1 (or the pseudogene TRBV3-2) and J is TRBJ2-5, with no clear D. V lost 8 bases and J lost 5, with 3 bases in between. This CDR3 has 9 residues. Germline lookup yields CDR1 LGHDT and CDR2 YNNKEL (reference sequence). The CDR3: CASGETQYF. CDR3 DNA: TGTGCCAGCGGTGAGACCCAGTACTTC.

J is TRBJ1-3 and V is TRBV6-5; D gene unclear. Germline CDR1 and CDR2: MNHEY and SVGAGI. The CDR3 runs 13 residues. Between the trimmed V and J ends, which lost 2 bases and 2 bases, there was a span of 4 bases. CDR3 amino acids: CASSYDTGNTIYF. CDR3 nucleotide sequence: TGTGCCAGCAGTTACGACACTGGAAACACCATATATTTT.

V usage is TRBV5-1 and J usage is TRBJ2-5, with 10 nucleotides matching TRBD1. The trim removed 4 bases at V and 7 bases at J, leaving 7 bases unmatched. The CDR3 is 14 residues long. Germline V gene lookup returns CDR1 SGHRS and CDR2 YFSETQ. The CDR3 DNA sequence: TGCGCCAGCAGCCTCCGGGACAGGGGAGGGACCCAGTACTTC. This sequence encodes CASSLRDRGGTQYF.

The V gene is TRBV11-3, the J gene TRBJ2-2, with D unresolved. V lost 6 bases and J 7 bases, leaving 9 bases between the germline ends. CDR3 length equals 12 residues. Germline V lookup: CDR1 SGHNT, CDR2 YENEEA. The CDR3, as DNA: TGTGCCAGCAGTCCCTCACTCGGGGAGCTGTTTTTT. Translating gives CASSPSLGELFF.

The J gene is TRBJ1-2, the V gene TRBV18; 9 bases line up with TRBD1. V lost 4 bases, J lost 1 base, and 7 bases stayed unmatched. This CDR3 contains 16 residues. In germline, CDR1 is KGHSH, CDR2 LQKENI. Here the CDR3 reads CASSLGTGTINYGYTF. The DNA of the CDR3 is TGTGCCAGCTCACTCGGGACAGGGACCATTAACTATGGCTACACCTTC.